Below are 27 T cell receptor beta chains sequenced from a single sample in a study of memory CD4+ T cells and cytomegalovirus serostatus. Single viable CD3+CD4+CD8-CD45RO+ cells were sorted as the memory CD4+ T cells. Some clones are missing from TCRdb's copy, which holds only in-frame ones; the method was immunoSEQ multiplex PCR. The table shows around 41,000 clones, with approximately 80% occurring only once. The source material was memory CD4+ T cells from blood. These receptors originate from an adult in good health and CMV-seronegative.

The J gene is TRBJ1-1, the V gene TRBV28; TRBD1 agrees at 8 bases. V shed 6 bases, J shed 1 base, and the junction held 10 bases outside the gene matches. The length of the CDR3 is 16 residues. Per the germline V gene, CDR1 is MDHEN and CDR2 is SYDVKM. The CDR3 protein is CASSRQGARGNTEAFF. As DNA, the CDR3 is TGTGCCAGCAGCAGGCAGGGGGCCCGCGGGAACACTGAAGCTTTCTTT.

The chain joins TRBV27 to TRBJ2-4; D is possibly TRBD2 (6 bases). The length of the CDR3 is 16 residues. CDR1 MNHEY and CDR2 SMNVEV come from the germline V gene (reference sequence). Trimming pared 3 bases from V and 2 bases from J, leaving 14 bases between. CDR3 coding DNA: TGTGCCAGCAGTTTTGGGGGGAGAAGTCCCAAAAACATTCAGTACTTC. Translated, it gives CASSFGGRSPKNIQYF.

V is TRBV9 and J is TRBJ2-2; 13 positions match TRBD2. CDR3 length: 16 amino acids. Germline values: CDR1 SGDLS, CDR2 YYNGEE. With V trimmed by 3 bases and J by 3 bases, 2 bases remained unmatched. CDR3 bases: TGTGCCAGCAGCGCGGGACTAGCGGGATACACCGGGGAGCTGTTTTTT. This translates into CASSAGLAGYTGELFF.

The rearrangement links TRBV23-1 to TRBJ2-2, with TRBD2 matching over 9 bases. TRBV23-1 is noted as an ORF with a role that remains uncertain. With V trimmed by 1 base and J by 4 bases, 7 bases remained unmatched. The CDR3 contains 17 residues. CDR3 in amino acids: CASSQWGSGSLTGELFF. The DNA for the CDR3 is TGCGCCAGCAGTCAATGGGGTAGCGGGAGCCTCACCGGGGAGCTGTTTTTT.

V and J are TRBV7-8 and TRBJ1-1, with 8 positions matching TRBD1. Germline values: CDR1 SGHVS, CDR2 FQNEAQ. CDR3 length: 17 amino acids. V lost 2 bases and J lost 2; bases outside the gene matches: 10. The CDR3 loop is CASSLRSGGTFNTEAFF. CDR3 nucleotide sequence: TGTGCCAGCAGCTTAAGGTCAGGGGGCACTTTCAACACTGAAGCTTTCTTT.

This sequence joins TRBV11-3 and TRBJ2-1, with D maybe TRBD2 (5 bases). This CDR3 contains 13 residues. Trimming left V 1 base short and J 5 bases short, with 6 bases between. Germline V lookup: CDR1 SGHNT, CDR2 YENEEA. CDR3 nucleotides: TGTGCCAGCAGCTTAGGGGAGAACAATGAGCAGTTCTTC. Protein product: CASSLGENNEQFF.

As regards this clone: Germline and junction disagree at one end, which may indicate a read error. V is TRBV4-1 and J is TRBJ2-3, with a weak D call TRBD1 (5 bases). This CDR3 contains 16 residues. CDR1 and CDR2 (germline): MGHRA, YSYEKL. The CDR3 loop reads CASSQGLGKDTGTQYF. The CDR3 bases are TGCGCCAGCAGCCAAGGATTAGGCAAGGACACAGGTACGCAGTATTTT.

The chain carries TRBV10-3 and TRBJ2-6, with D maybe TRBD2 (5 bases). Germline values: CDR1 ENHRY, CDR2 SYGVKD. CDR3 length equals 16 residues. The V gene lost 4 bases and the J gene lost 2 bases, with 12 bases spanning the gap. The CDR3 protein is CAISGGGLPGANVLTF. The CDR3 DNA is TGTGCCATCAGTGGAGGAGGCCTTCCTGGGGCCAACGTCCTGACTTTC.

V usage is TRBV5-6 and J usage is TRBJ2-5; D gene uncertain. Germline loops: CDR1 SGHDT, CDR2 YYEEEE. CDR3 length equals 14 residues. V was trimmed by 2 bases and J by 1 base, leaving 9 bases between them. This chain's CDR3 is CASSFGPSQETQYF. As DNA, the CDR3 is TGTGCCAGCAGCTTCGGACCGAGCCAAGAGACCCAGTACTTC.

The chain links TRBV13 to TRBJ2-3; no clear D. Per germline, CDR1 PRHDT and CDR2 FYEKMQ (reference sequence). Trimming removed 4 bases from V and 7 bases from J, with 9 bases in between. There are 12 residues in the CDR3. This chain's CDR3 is CASSSSPYTQYF. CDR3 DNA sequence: TGTGCCAGCAGCTCTTCGCCCTATACGCAGTATTTT.

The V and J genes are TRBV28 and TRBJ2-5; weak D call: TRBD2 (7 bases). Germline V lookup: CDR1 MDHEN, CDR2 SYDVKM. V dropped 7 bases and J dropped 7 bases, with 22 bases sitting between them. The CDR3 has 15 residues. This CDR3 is CASTRGGARELTQYF. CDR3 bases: TGTGCCAGCACTAGGGGGGGGGCGCGTGAGTTGACCCAGTACTTC.

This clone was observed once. CDR3 bases: TGTGCCAGCAGTGCATCCCCAGATACGCAGTATTTT. Translating it yields CASSASPDTQYF. The chain combines TRBV2 with TRBJ2-3; no clear D. The germline V and J ends were trimmed by 4 bases and 4 bases, with 6 bases remaining between them. This CDR3 has 12 residues. Per the germline V gene, CDR1 is SNHLY and CDR2 is FYNNEI.

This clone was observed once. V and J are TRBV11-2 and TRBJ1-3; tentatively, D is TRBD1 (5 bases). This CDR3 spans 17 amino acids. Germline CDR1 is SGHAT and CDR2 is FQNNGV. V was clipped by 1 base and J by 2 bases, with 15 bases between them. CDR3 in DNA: TGTGCCAGCAGCTTAGGGGGTACGGGGGAGCCTGGAAACACCATATATTTT. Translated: CASSLGGTGEPGNTIYF.

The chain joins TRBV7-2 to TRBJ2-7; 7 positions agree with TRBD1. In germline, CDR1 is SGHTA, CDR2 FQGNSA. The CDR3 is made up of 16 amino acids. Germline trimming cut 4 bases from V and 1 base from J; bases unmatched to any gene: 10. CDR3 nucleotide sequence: TGTGCCAGCAGCTCAACAGGGGTAAGGCGGTCCTACGAGCAGTACTTC. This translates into CASSSTGVRRSYEQYF.

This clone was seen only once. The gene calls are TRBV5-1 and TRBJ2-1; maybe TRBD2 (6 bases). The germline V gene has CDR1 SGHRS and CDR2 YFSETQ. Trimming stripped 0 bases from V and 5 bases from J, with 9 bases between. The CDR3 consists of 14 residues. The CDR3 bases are TGCGCCAGCAGCTTGGCGGGAGTGAACAATGAGCAGTTCTTC. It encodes CASSLAGVNNEQFF.

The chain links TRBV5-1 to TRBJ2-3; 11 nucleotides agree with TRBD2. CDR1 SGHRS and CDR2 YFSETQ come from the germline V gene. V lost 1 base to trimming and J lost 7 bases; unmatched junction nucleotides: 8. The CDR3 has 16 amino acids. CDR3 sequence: CASSLSALAGANTQYF. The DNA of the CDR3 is TGCGCCAGCAGCTTGTCCGCACTAGCGGGAGCAAATACGCAGTATTTT.

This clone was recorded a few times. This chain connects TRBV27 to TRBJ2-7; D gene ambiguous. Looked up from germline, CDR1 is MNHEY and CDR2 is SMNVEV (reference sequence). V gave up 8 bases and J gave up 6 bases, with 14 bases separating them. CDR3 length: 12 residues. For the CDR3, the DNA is TGTGCCAGCCGACCCCCGCGCGGCGAGCAGTACTTC. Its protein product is CASRPPRGEQYF.

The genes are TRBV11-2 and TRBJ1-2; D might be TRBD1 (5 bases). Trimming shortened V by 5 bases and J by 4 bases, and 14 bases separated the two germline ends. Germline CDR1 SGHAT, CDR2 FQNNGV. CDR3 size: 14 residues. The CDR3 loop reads CASSPAGVGYGYTF. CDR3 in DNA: TGTGCCAGCAGCCCCGCGGGGGTTGGCTATGGCTACACCTTC. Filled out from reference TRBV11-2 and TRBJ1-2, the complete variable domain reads EAGVAQSPRYKIIEKRQSVAFWCNPISGHATLYWYQQILGQGPKLLIQFQNNGVVDDSQLPKDRFSAERLKGVDSTLKIQPAKLEDSAVYLCASSPAGVGYGYTFGSGTRLTVV.

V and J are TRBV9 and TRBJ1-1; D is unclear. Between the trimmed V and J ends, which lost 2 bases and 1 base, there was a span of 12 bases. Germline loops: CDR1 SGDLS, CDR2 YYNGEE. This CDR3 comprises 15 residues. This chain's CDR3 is CASSVGDRPNTEAFF. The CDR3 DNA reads TGTGCCAGCAGCGTTGGAGATAGGCCGAACACTGAAGCTTTCTTT. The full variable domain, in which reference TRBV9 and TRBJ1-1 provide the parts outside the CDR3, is DSGVTQTPKHLITATGQRVTLRCSPRSGDLSVYWYQQSLDQGLQFLIQYYNGEERAKGNILERFSAQQFPDLHSELNLSSLELGDSALYFCASSVGDRPNTEAFFGQGTRLTVV.

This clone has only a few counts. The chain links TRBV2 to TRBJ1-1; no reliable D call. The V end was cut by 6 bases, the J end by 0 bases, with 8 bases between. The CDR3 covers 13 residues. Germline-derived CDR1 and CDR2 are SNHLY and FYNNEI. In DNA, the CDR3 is TGTGCCAGCAGGGTGGGCATGAACACTGAAGCTTTCTTT. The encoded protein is CASRVGMNTEAFF.

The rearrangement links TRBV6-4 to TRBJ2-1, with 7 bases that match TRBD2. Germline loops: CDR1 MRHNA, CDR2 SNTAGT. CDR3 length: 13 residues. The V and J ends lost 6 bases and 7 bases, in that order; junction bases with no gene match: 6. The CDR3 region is CASSEGDYNEQFF. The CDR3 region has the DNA TGTGCCAGCAGCGAAGGGGACTATAATGAGCAGTTCTTC.

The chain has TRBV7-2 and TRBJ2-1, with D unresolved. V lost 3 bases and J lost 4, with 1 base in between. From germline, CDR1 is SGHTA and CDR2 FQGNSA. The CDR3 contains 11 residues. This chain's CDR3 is CASSFYNEQFF. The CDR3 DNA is TGTGCCAGCAGCTTTTACAATGAGCAGTTCTTC. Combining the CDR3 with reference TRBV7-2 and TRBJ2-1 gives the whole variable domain GAGVSQSPSNKVTEKGKDVELRCDPISGHTALYWYRQSLGQGLEFLIYFQGNSAPDKSGLPSDRFSAERTGGSVSTLTIQRTQQEDSAVYLCASSFYNEQFFGPGTRLTVL.

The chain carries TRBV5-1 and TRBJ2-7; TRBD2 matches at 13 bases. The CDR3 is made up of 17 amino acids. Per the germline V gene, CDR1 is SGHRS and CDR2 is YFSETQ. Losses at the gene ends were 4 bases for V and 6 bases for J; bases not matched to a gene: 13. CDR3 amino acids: CASSPWTSGSHGGEQYF. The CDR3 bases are TGCGCCAGCAGCCCCTGGACTAGCGGGAGCCACGGGGGCGAGCAGTACTTC.

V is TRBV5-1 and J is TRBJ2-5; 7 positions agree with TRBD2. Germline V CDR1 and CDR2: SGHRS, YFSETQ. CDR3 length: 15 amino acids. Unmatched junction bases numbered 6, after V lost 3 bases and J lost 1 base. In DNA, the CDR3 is TGCGCCAGCAGCTCGGCTAGCGGATCCCAAGAGACCCAGTACTTC. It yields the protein CASSSASGSQETQYF. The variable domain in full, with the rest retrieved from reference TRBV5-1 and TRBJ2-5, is KAGVTQTPRYLIKTRGQQVTLSCSPISGHRSVSWYQQTPGQGLQFLFEYFSETQRNKGNFPGRFSGRQFSNSRSEMNVSTLELGDSALYLCASSSASGSQETQYFGPGTRLLVL.

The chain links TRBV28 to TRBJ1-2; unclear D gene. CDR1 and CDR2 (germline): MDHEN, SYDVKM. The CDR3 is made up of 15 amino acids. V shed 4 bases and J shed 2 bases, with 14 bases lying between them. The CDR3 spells CASSSPGRVNYGYTF. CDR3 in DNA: TGTGCCAGCAGTTCCCCTGGACGGGTAAACTATGGCTACACCTTC.

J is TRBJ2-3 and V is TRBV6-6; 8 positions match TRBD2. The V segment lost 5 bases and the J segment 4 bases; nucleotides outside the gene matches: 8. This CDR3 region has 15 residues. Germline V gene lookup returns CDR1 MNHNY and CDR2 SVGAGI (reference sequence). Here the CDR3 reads CASSPGRAGADTQYF. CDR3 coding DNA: TGTGCCAGCAGTCCCGGGAGGGCCGGGGCAGATACGCAGTATTTT.

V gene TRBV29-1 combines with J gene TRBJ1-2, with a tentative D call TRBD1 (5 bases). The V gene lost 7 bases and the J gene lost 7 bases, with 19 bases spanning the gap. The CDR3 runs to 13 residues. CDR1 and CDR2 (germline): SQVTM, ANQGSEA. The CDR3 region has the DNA TGCAGCGGCTTCGGGGGTTCCGAGCGTGGCTACACCTTC. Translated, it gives CSGFGGSERGYTF.